This record looks at one TCR beta chain sequence and its context. The same CDR3 can be traced to other DNA sequences in this sample. The data are from a study of blood T cell repertoires in COVID-19. Whole-study context: Sites in the United States, Italy and Spain provided acute and convalescent COVID-19 samples. PBMCs, B-cell-depleted T cells, or T cells provided the cDNA or gDNA that made up the material.

Trimming cost V 0 bases and J 0 bases; bases outside gene matches: 1. Per germline, CDR1 SGDLS and CDR2 YYNGEE. The CDR3 loop spans 15 amino acids. Authors' processing steps: Quantification of nucleated cells was approximated via reference gene primer amplification. Some clones are missing from TCRdb's copy, which holds only in-frame ones; the method was immunoSEQ multiplex PCR. V and J calls and clone size come straight from that table; D and trimming were deduced from the DNA. The sample contains about 74,000 clones, under 95% of which appear only once. This clonotype was sampled from a human donor in a cohort sampled during active COVID-19. The chain joins TRBV9 to TRBJ2-7; 9 nucleotides line up with TRBD2. The source material was peripheral blood. DNA for the CDR3: TGTGCCAGCAGCGTAGGTAGCGGGAGCTCCTACGAGCAGTACTTC. Its protein is CASSVGSGSSYEQYF.